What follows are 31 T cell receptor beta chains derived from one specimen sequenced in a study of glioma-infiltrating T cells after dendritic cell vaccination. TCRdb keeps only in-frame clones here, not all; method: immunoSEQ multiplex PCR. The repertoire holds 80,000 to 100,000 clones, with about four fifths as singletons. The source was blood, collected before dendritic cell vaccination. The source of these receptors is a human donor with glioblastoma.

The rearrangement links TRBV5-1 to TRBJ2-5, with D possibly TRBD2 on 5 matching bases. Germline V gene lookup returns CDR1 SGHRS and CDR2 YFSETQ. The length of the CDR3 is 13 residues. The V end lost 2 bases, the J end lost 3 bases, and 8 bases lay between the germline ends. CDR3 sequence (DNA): TGCGCCAGCAGCTTCTTGGGAGAAGAGACCCAGTACTTC. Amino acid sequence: CASSFLGEETQYF.

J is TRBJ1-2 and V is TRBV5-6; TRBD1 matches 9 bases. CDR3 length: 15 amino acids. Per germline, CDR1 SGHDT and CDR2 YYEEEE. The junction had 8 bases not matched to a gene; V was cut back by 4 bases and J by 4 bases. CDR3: CASSATGTGSYGYTF. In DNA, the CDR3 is TGTGCCAGCAGCGCAACCGGGACAGGGAGCTATGGCTACACCTTC.

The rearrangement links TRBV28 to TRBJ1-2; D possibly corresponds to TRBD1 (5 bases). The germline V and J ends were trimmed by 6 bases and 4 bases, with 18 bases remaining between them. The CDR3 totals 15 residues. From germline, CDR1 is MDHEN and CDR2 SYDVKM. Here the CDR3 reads CASSYQGPGGYGYTF. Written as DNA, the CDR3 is TGTGCCAGCAGCTATCAGGGTCCCGGGGGCTATGGCTACACCTTC.

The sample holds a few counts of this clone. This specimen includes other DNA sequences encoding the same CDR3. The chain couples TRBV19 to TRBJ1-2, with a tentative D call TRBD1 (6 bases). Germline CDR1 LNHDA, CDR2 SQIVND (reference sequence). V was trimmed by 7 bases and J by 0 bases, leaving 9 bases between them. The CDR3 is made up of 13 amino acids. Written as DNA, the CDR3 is TGTGCCAGTACCAGGGGAGCTAACTATGGCTACACCTTC. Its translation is CASTRGANYGYTF.

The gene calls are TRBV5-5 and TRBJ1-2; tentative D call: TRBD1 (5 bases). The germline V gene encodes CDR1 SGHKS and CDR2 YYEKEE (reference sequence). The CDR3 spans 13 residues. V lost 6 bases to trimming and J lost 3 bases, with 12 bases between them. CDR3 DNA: TGTGCCAGCACCCGCCCACAGGACTATGGCTACACCTTC. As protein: CASTRPQDYGYTF.

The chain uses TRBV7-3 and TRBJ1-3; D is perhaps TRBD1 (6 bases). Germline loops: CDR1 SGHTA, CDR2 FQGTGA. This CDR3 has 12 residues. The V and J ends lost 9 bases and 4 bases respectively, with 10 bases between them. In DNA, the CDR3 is TGTGCCAGTGGACAGCACGGAAACACCATATATTTT. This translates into CASGQHGNTIYF.

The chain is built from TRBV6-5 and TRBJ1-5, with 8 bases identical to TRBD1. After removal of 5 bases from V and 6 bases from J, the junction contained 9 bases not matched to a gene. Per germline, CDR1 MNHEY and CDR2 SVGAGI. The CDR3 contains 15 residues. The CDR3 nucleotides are TGTGCCAGCAGTCCAGGGGGCTTGTCGGGTCAGCCCCAGCATTTT. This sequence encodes CASSPGGLSGQPQHF.

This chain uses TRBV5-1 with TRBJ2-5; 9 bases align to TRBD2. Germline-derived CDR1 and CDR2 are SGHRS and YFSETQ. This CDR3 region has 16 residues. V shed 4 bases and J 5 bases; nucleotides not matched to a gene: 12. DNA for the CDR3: TGCGCCAGCAGCCGTTTGGCTAGCGGGACGTGGGAGACCCAGTACTTC. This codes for CASSRLASGTWETQYF.

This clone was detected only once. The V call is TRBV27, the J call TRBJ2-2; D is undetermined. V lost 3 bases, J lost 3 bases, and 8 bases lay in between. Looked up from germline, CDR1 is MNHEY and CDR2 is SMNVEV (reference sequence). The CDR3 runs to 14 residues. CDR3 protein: CASSLVEYTGELFF. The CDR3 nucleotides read TGTGCCAGCAGTTTGGTAGAATACACCGGGGAGCTGTTTTTT.

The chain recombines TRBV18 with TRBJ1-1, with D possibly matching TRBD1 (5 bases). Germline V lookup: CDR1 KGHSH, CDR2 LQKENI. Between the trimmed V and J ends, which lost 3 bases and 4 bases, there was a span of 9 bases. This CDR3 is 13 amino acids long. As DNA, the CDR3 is TGTGCCAGCTCACCGGACACCGTCACTGAAGCTTTCTTT. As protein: CASSPDTVTEAFF.

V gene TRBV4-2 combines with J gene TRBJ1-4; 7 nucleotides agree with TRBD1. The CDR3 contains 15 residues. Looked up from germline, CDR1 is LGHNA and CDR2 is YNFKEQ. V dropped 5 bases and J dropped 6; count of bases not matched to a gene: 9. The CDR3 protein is CASSANRGIDEKLFF. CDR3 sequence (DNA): TGTGCCAGCAGCGCGAACAGGGGAATAGATGAAAAACTGTTTTTT.

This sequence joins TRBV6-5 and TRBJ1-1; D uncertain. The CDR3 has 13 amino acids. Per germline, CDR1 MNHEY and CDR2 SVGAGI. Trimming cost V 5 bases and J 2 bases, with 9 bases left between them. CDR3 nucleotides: TGTGCCAGCAGTACTACAAGAAACACTGAAGCTTTCTTT. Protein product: CASSTTRNTEAFF.

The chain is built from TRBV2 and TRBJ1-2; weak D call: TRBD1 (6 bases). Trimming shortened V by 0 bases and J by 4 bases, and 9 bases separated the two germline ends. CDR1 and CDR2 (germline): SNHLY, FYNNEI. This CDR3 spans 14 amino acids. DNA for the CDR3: TGTGCCAGCAGTGAAGCACGGGGGGCCTATGGCTACACCTTC. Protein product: CASSEARGAYGYTF.

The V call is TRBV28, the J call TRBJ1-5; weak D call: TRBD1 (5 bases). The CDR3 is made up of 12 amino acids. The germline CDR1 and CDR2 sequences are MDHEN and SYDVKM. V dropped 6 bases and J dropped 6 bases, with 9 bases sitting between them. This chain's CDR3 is CASRGPGQPQHF. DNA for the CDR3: TGTGCCAGCAGGGGGCCTGGTCAGCCCCAGCATTTT.

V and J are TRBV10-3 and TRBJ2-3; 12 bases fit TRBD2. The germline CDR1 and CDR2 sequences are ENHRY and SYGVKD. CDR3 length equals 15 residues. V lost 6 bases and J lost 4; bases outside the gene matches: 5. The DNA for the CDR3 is TGTGCCATCAGCCTACTAGCGGGAGGATCAGATACGCAGTATTTT. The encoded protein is CAISLLAGGSDTQYF.

CDR3 loop: CASTTGWEHEQYF. DNA of the CDR3: TGCGCCAGCACGACTGGGTGGGAGCACGAGCAGTACTTC. The chain carries TRBV10-2 and TRBJ2-7; perhaps TRBD2 as D (5 bases). This CDR3 is 13 amino acids long. Trimming pared 7 bases from V and 5 bases from J, leaving 15 bases between. Germline V gene lookup returns CDR1 WSHSY and CDR2 SAAADI.

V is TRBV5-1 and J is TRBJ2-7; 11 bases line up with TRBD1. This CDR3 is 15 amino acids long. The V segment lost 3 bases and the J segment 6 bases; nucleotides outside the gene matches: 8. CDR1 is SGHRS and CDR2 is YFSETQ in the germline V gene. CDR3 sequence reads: CASSSTGQGVGEQYF. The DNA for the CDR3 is TGCGCCAGCAGCTCCACGGGACAGGGGGTGGGCGAGCAGTACTTC.

The CDR3 bases are TGTGCCAGCAGCTCGGGTCGCTCCGCTAGAGAAGCTTTCTTT. It yields the protein CASSSGRSAREAFF. This rearrangement joins TRBV5-4 to TRBJ1-1; no clear D. V was shortened by 3 bases and J by 8 bases, with 17 bases between the two germline ends. This CDR3 has 14 residues. In germline, CDR1 is SGHNT, CDR2 YYREEE (reference sequence).

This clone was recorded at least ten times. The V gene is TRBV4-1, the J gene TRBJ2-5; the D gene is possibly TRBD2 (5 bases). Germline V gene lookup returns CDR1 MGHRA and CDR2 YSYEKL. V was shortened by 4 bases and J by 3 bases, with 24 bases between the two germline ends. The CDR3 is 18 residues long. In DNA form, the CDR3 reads TGCGCCAGCAGCCCTTACGGCGGTCGTGGCGGGTCGGAAGAGACCCAGTACTTC. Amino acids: CASSPYGGRGGSEETQYF.

In DNA, the CDR3 is TGTGCCAGCAGCTCCTCCGGGAGCTCCTACAATGAGCAGTTCTTC. Its protein product is CASSSSGSSYNEQFF. The V call is TRBV11-3, the J call TRBJ2-1; D might be TRBD2 (6 bases). With 4 bases removed from V and 0 bases from J, the gap between germline ends came to 10 bases. This CDR3 has 15 amino acids. The V gene's germline CDR1 is SGHNT and CDR2 YENEEA.

CDR3 sequence: CAWSAGGSTDTQYF. The DNA of the CDR3 is TGTGCCTGGTCAGCGGGGGGGAGCACAGATACGCAGTATTTT. This sequence joins TRBV30 and TRBJ2-3; 10 bases match TRBD2. The CDR3 covers 14 residues. V gave up 5 bases and J gave up 0 bases; unmatched junction bases: 2. CDR1 GTSNPN and CDR2 SVGIG come from the germline V gene (reference sequence).

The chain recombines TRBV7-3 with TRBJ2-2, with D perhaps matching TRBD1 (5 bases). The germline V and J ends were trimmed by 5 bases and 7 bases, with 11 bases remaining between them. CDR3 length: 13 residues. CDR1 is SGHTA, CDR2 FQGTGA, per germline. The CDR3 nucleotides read TGTGCCAGCAGCCTCAGGGCGAACGGGGAGCTGTTTTTT. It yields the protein CASSLRANGELFF. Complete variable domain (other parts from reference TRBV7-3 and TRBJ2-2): GAGVSQTPSNKVTEKGKYVELRCDPISGHTALYWYRQSLGQGPEFLIYFQGTGAADDSGLPNDRFFAVRPEGSVSTLKIQRTERGDSAVYLCASSLRANGELFFGEGSRLTVL.

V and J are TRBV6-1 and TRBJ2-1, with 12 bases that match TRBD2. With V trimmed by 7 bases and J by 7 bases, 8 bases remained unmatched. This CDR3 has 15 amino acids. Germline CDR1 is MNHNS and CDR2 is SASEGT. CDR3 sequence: CASKGLAGGPNEQFF. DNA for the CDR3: TGTGCCAGCAAGGGGCTAGCGGGGGGGCCTAATGAGCAGTTCTTC.

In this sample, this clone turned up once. The CDR3 loop reads CASSLHRGSRGYTF. The DNA for the CDR3 is TGTGCCAGCAGCTTACACAGGGGATCGAGGGGCTACACCTTC. The chain has TRBV12-1 and TRBJ1-2; the D segment call TRBD1 is taken from the table without a DNA check. TRBV12-1 is a known pseudogene. The CDR3 has 14 amino acids.

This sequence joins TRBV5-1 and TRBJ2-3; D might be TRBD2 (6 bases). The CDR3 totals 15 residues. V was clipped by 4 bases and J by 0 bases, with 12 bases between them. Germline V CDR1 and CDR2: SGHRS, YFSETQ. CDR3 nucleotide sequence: TGCGCCAGCAGCCGAGGGGACTCTAGCACAGATACGCAGTATTTT. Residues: CASSRGDSSTDTQYF.

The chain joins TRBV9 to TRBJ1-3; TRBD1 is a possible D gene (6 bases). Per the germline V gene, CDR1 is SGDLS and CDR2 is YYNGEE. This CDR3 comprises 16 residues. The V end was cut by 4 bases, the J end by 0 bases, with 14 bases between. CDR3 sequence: CASSKAGQFSGNTIYF. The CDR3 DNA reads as TGTGCCAGCAGCAAAGCCGGACAGTTCTCTGGAAACACCATATATTTT.

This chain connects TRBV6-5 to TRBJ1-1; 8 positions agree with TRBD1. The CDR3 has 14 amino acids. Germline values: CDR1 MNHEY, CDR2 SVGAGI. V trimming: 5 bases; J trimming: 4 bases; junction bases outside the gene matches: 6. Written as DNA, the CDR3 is TGTGCCAGCAGTCAGGGGGCGCTGGGCACTGAAGCTTTCTTT. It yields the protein CASSQGALGTEAFF.

CDR3 DNA sequence: TGTGCCAGCAGCTTAGCCAGGGGCAACTACGAGCAGTACTTC. It specifies CASSLARGNYEQYF. The chain uses TRBV7-8 and TRBJ2-7, with a possible D match to TRBD1 (6 bases). V lost 0 bases and J 3 bases, leaving 9 bases between the germline ends. Germline lookup yields CDR1 SGHVS and CDR2 FQNEAQ. The CDR3 totals 14 residues.

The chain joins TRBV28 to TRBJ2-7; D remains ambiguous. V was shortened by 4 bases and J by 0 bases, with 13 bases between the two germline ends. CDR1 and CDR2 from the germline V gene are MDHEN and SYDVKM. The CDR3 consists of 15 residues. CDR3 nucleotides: TGTGCCAGCAGTTCCCCCGGATGGAGCTCCTACGAGCAGTACTTC. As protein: CASSSPGWSSYEQYF.

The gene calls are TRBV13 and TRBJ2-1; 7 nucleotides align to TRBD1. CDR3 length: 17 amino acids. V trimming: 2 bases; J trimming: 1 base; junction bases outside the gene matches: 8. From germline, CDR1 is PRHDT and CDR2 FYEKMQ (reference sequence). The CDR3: CASSLPRAGGSYNEQFF. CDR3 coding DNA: TGTGCCAGCAGCTTACCGCGGGCAGGGGGTTCCTACAATGAGCAGTTCTTC.

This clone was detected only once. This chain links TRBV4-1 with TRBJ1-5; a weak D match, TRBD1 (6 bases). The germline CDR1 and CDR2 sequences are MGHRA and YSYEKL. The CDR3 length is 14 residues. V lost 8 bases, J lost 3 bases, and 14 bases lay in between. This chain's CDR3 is CASATGLNNQPQHF. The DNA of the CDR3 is TGCGCCAGCGCTACAGGGTTGAACAATCAGCCCCAGCATTTT.